The 21 T cell receptor beta chains presented below share a single source sample, sequenced in a study of T-cell memory formation after mild COVID-19. TCRdb re-derived calls from the 5' RACE reads in MiXCR, one entry per CDR3 protein. In the table there are about 620,000 distinct CDR3 sequences, roughly 18% of which are singletons. The specimen sequenced was PBMCs or a T cell subset sorted from them (not recorded which). All receptors come from an adult woman who had mild COVID-19 (a few samples of this study predate the infection). Cell type and time point are not known.

This chain links TRBV30 with TRBJ1-1; D is ambiguous. Germline loops: CDR1 GTSNPN, CDR2 SVGIG (reference sequence). Trimming stripped 5 bases from V and 1 base from J, with 5 bases between. The CDR3 runs to 11 residues. The CDR3 loop is CAWDKNTEAFF. DNA of the CDR3: TGTGCCTGGGATAAGAACACTGAAGCTTTCTTT.

This clonotype was seen only a few times. V is TRBV3-1 and J is TRBJ2-3; 7 positions agree with TRBD2. The trim removed 1 base at V and 4 bases at J, leaving 14 bases unmatched. Germline V gene sequence: CDR1 LGHDT, CDR2 YNNKEL (reference sequence). The CDR3 has 18 amino acids. CDR3 nucleotide sequence: TGTGCCAGCAGCCAAGGCCCGGGGACTAATTTTGGCTCAGATACGCAGTATTTT. Amino acid sequence: CASSQGPGTNFGSDTQYF.

The chain joins TRBV3-1 to TRBJ2-3; no clear D. The CDR3 sequence is 18 residues long. Germline CDR1 reads LGHDT; CDR2 reads YNNKEL (reference sequence). The germline V and J ends were trimmed by 1 base and 3 bases, with 20 bases remaining between them. The CDR3 is CASSQVHAVSSLTDTQYF. The CDR3 DNA sequence: TGTGCCAGCAGCCAAGTCCACGCTGTTTCCAGCTTGACAGATACGCAGTATTTT.

This clonotype was observed a handful of times. This chain links TRBV24-1 with TRBJ1-2, with a tentative D call TRBD1 (6 bases). Germline V gene sequence: CDR1 KGHDR, CDR2 SFDVKD. The CDR3 sequence is 15 residues long. The germline V and J ends were trimmed by 1 base and 2 bases, with 10 bases remaining between them. CDR3 residues: CATSDLWQGNYGYTF. The DNA for the CDR3 is TGTGCCACCAGTGATTTATGGCAGGGGAACTATGGCTACACCTTC.

This clonotype was observed many times. This chain joins TRBV9 and TRBJ2-3; 10 bases are a match to TRBD2. The CDR3 covers 16 residues. Trimming took 4 bases from V and 6 from J; bases not matched to a gene: 11. Germline CDR1 is SGDLS and CDR2 is YYNGEE. The CDR3 sequence is CASSPRAGGGSDTQYF. DNA of the CDR3: TGTGCCAGCAGCCCTCGAGCGGGAGGGGGATCGGATACGCAGTATTTT. The variable domain in full, completed from reference TRBV9 and TRBJ2-3, reads DSGVTQTPKHLITATGQRVTLRCSPRSGDLSVYWYQQSLDQGLQFLIQYYNGEERAKGNILERFSAQQFPDLHSELNLSSLELGDSALYFCASSPRAGGGSDTQYFGPGTRLTVL.

The rearrangement uses TRBV7-9 and TRBJ1-1; D remains ambiguous. Per the germline V gene, CDR1 is SEHNR and CDR2 is FQNEAQ (reference sequence). Trimming removed 11 bases at V and 1 base at J, with 2 bases between. This CDR3 is 9 amino acids long. The CDR3 loop reads CAGNTEAFF. CDR3 bases: TGTGCCGGGAACACTGAAGCTTTCTTT.

This sequence joins TRBV12-3 or TRBV12-4 and TRBJ1-1, with a weak D call TRBD1 (5 bases). V was trimmed by 8 bases and J by 0 bases, leaving 10 bases between them. The CDR3 has 13 amino acids. The CDR3 is CASGRGLNTEAFF. The CDR3 bases are TGTGCCAGCGGGAGGGGACTGAACACTGAAGCTTTCTTT.

The chain links TRBV24-1 to TRBJ2-2; no definite D call. V lost 3 bases, J lost 2 bases, and 6 bases lay in between. CDR1 and CDR2 from the germline V gene are KGHDR and SFDVKD. The CDR3 is 14 amino acids. The CDR3 sequence: CATSDIQNTGELFF. For the CDR3, the DNA is TGTGCCACCAGTGATATACAAAACACCGGGGAGCTGTTTTTT.

This clonotype was observed many times. The chain carries TRBV12-3 or TRBV12-4 and TRBJ1-2; no reliable D call. The V gene lost 2 bases and the J gene lost 4 bases, with 8 bases spanning the gap. The CDR3 has 13 residues. Here the CDR3 DNA reads TGTGCCAGCAGTTTATTTGAAACCTATGGCTACACCTTC. Its translation: CASSLFETYGYTF.

This clonotype was counted a few times. V is TRBV5-1 and J is TRBJ2-3; D remains ambiguous. Germline-derived CDR1 and CDR2 are SGHRS and YFSETQ. The CDR3 has 12 amino acids. V lost 0 bases and J lost 13, with 12 bases in between. The CDR3 is CASSLELDSKYF. The CDR3 bases are TGCGCCAGCAGCTTGGAACTTGACTCGAAGTATTTT.

This clonotype was seen many times. CDR3 protein: CASSPGFSGYGYTF. CDR3 DNA sequence: TGTGCCAGCAGCCCAGGGTTTAGTGGCTATGGCTACACCTTC. V usage is TRBV3-1 and J usage is TRBJ1-2; possibly TRBD1 for D (5 bases). This CDR3 comprises 14 residues. V was clipped by 4 bases and J by 4 bases, with 13 bases between them. The germline CDR1 and CDR2 sequences are LGHDT and YNNKEL (reference sequence).

This clonotype was picked up a small number of times. This rearrangement joins TRBV20-1 to TRBJ1-1; the D gene is possibly TRBD1 (6 bases). The germline CDR1 and CDR2 sequences are DFQATT and SNEGSKA (reference sequence). The germline V and J ends were trimmed by 3 bases and 1 base, with 9 bases remaining between them. The CDR3 totals 13 residues. The CDR3 DNA reads as TGCAGTGCTAGGGAGGGGGGGAACACTGAAGCTTTCTTT. Protein sequence: CSAREGGNTEAFF.

This chain uses TRBV13 with TRBJ1-2, with D uncertain. The V end was cut by 2 bases, the J end by 3 bases, with 10 bases between. CDR3 length equals 14 residues. The V gene's germline CDR1 is PRHDT and CDR2 FYEKMQ (reference sequence). The DNA for the CDR3 is TGTGCCAGCAGCTTATGGCAGGAGGACTATGGCTACACCTTC. Its translation: CASSLWQEDYGYTF.

The sample holds a few counts of this clonotype. This rearrangement joins TRBV6-1 to TRBJ1-5; D is uncertain. Trimming took off 2 bases at V and 10 bases at J, with 18 bases between the two ends. CDR1 MNHNS and CDR2 SASEGT come from the germline V gene. CDR3 length: 15 amino acids. CDR3 sequence reads: CASSERFGDLIPQHF. DNA for the CDR3: TGTGCCAGCAGTGAAAGATTTGGCGATCTAATTCCCCAGCATTTT.

Turning to this clonotype: Its ends do not fully match the called genes, so a read error is possible. The chain has TRBV6-6 and TRBJ2-7; D is unresolved. Germline V lookup: CDR1 MNHNY, CDR2 SVGAGI (reference sequence). The CDR3 covers 13 residues. The CDR3 loop is CASSYSTLQTSRF. The CDR3 nucleotides are TGTGCCAGCAGTTACTCTACTCTGCAGACCTCCCGCTTC.

This clonotype has more than one count but fewer than ten. V is TRBV5-1 and J is TRBJ1-2; tentative D call: TRBD1 (6 bases). The germline CDR1 and CDR2 sequences are SGHRS and YFSETQ. With 4 bases removed from V and 8 bases from J, the gap between germline ends came to 18 bases. This CDR3 has 14 amino acids. The CDR3 spells CASSLADRSGGYTF. CDR3 DNA: TGCGCCAGCAGCCTGGCCGACAGGTCGGGGGGCTACACCTTC.

This clonotype turned up a few times. The CDR3 DNA reads as TGTGCCAGCAGTCGAAGGAACAGGGGCGCTCGGTACGAGCAGTACTTC. Encoded protein: CASSRRNRGARYEQYF. This chain connects TRBV27 to TRBJ2-7, with TRBD1 matching over 7 bases. The CDR3 contains 16 residues. V lost 5 bases, J lost 4 bases, and 14 bases stayed unmatched. Germline V gene data show CDR1 as MNHEY and CDR2 as SMNVEV (reference sequence).

This clonotype was seen many times. The chain joins TRBV7-7 to TRBJ2-5, with D tentatively TRBD1 (8 bases). Trimming stripped 5 bases from V and 4 bases from J, with 17 bases between. The CDR3 has 15 residues. The germline V gene has CDR1 SSHAT and CDR2 FNYEAQ (reference sequence). The CDR3 DNA follows: TGTGCCAGCAGCCCCCGACAGGGGAGGGGAGAGACCCAGTACTTC. It yields the protein CASSPRQGRGETQYF.

This chain connects TRBV9 to TRBJ1-4; D gene unclear. There are 17 residues in the CDR3. Between the trimmed V and J ends, which lost 3 bases and 7 bases, there was a span of 22 bases. Germline lookup yields CDR1 SGDLS and CDR2 YYNGEE. The CDR3 sequence: CASSELPDGSESEKLFF. For the CDR3, the DNA is TGTGCCAGCAGCGAATTACCGGACGGATCCGAGAGTGAAAAACTGTTTTTT.

This clonotype has just a few counts. This sequence joins TRBV7-3 and TRBJ1-1, with 7 positions matching TRBD1. The CDR3 is made up of 13 amino acids. V trimming: 5 bases; J trimming: 5 bases; junction bases outside the gene matches: 5. From germline, CDR1 is SGHTA and CDR2 FQGTGA. CDR3 in amino acids: CASSQLTGTEAFF. In DNA form, the CDR3 reads TGTGCCAGCAGCCAATTGACAGGGACTGAAGCTTTCTTT.

This clonotype occurred a few times. The CDR3, as DNA: TGCGCCAGCAGCCCCGGAGGGACTAGGTTCAATGAGCAGTTCTTC. Residues: CASSPGGTRFNEQFF. V gene TRBV5-1 combines with J gene TRBJ2-1; the match to TRBD2 covers 8 bases. Germline V gives CDR1 SGHRS, CDR2 YFSETQ. The CDR3 has 15 residues. Trimming removed 4 bases from V and 6 bases from J; junction bases left unmatched: 9. Complete variable domain (other parts from reference TRBV5-1 and TRBJ2-1): KAGVTQTPRYLIKTRGQQVTLSCSPISGHRSVSWYQQTPGQGLQFLFEYFSETQRNKGNFPGRFSGRQFSNSRSEMNVSTLELGDSALYLCASSPGGTRFNEQFFGPGTRLTVL.